Shown below are 29 T cell receptor beta chains from a single sample sequenced in a study of T cells in Graves' hyperthyroidism and ophthalmopathy. RNA transcripts served as the template for amplifying TCR beta CDR3 regions. A set of HTBI primers served as the primers for a first-round RT-PCR of the TCR CDR3. A single record per CDR3 protein comes from TCRdb applying MiXCR to the multiplex PCR reads. The table has about 320,000 distinct CDR3 sequences, 16% seen once. Sequencing used blood. All receptors come from a man younger than 40 with Graves' hyperthyroidism.

This sequence joins TRBV18 and TRBJ2-5; D may be TRBD2 (6 bases). Germline V CDR1 and CDR2: KGHSH, LQKENI. This CDR3 has 15 residues. Trimming shortened V by 8 bases and J by 2 bases, and 18 bases separated the two germline ends. The CDR3 is CASPGTALRQETQYF. CDR3 nucleotide sequence: TGTGCCAGCCCAGGGACTGCGTTAAGGCAAGAGACCCAGTACTTC.

This clonotype has ten or more counts. The genes are TRBV11-2 and TRBJ2-5; 12 bases agree with TRBD2. Trimming took 5 bases from V and 1 from J; bases not matched to a gene: 8. The V gene's germline CDR1 is SGHAT and CDR2 FQNNGV. CDR3 length: 17 residues. CDR3 amino acids: CASSPRTSGIVQETQYF. In nucleotides, the CDR3 is TGTGCCAGCAGCCCTCGGACTAGCGGGATTGTCCAAGAGACCCAGTACTTC.

The chain links TRBV7-3 to TRBJ2-7; D possibly corresponds to TRBD1 (5 bases). Trimming stripped 2 bases from V and 5 bases from J, with 10 bases between. The CDR3 sequence is 13 residues long. Germline CDR1 reads SGHTA; CDR2 reads FQGTGA. The DNA of the CDR3 is TGTGCCAGCAGCTTATCAATCAGGGACGAGCAGTACTTC. The encoded protein is CASSLSIRDEQYF.

About this clonotype: A read error may be the cause here, since a much bigger clone is one base away. The V call is TRBV28, the J call TRBJ2-4; D is perhaps TRBD2 (5 bases). CDR1 and CDR2 (germline): MDHEN, SYDVKM. The CDR3 extends over 17 amino acids. The CDR3 nucleotides are TGTGCCAGCAGTAGGCCCCAAGGGAGTCTAGCCAAAAACATTCGGTACTTC. This sequence encodes CASSRPQGSLAKNIRYF.

Notes on this clonotype: A read error may explain this, as a much larger clone is one base away. The chain combines TRBV20-1 with TRBJ2-7; D might be TRBD1 or TRBD2, each matching 5 bases. Per germline, CDR1 DFQATT and CDR2 SNEGSKA (reference sequence). The CDR3 extends over 14 amino acids. The CDR3 spells CSAEGPRGSYEQCF. CDR3 nucleotides: TGCAGTGCCGAAGGGCCTCGGGGCTCCTACGAGCAGTGCTTC.

The chain employs TRBV9 and TRBJ1-5; D perhaps matches TRBD1 (6 bases). This CDR3 contains 16 residues. Germline-derived CDR1 and CDR2 are SGDLS and YYNGEE. Trimming removed 7 bases at V and 6 bases at J, with 23 bases between. CDR3 nucleotide sequence: TGTGCCAGCCTGCGGCAGGGGCCAAGAGGAGGTCAGCCCCAGCATTTT. Encoded protein: CASLRQGPRGGQPQHF.

This clonotype was seen repeatedly, ten times or more. The chain carries TRBV3-1 and TRBJ1-1; D is uncertain. The ends were cut back, 5 bases at V and 0 bases at J, with 10 bases in the middle. Germline CDR1 is LGHDT and CDR2 is YNNKEL (reference sequence). The CDR3 is 14 amino acids. CDR3 residues: CASSYLQMNTEAFF. The CDR3 DNA sequence: TGTGCCAGCAGCTATCTACAGATGAACACTGAAGCTTTCTTT. The full variable domain, in which reference TRBV3-1 and TRBJ1-1 provide the parts outside the CDR3, is DTAVSQTPKYLVTQMGNDKSIKCEQNLGHDTMYWYKQDSKKFLKIMFSYNNKELIINETVPNRFSPKSPDKAHLNLHINSLELGDSAVYFCASSYLQMNTEAFFGQGTRLTVV.

This clonotype was found many times. The chain links TRBV27 to TRBJ2-7, with TRBD2 matching over 9 bases. The trim removed 7 bases at V and 4 bases at J, leaving 14 bases unmatched. The CDR3 totals 16 residues. Germline V gives CDR1 MNHEY, CDR2 SMNVEV (reference sequence). The CDR3 nucleotides are TGTGCCAGCATGCGGCGTGCTGGGACTAGCCGGTACGAGCAGTACTTC. Protein: CASMRRAGTSRYEQYF.

In this sample, this clonotype turned up a few times. This sequence joins TRBV20-1 and TRBJ2-1, with 11 bases aligning to TRBD2. J lost 4 bases, V lost 3 bases, and 5 bases had no gene match. The CDR3 sequence is 15 residues long. Germline CDR1 is DFQATT and CDR2 is SNEGSKA (reference sequence). The CDR3 bases are TGCAGTGCTAGCCGACTAGCGGGACCTTACAATGAGCAGTTCTTC. Its protein product is CSASRLAGPYNEQFF.

This clonotype was seen ten or more times. The chain combines TRBV3-1 with TRBJ2-2, with 12 bases fitting TRBD2. Per germline, CDR1 LGHDT and CDR2 YNNKEL (reference sequence). The junction had 8 bases not matched to a gene; V was cut back by 2 bases and J by 7 bases. The CDR3 sequence is 17 residues long. In DNA, the CDR3 is TGTGCCAGCAGCCAATCACCGACTAGCGGGAGCGTCGGGGAGCTGTTTTTT. Protein sequence: CASSQSPTSGSVGELFF.

This clonotype was detected many times. The gene calls are TRBV10-2 and TRBJ2-1, with D possibly matching TRBD2 (5 bases). Germline CDR1 is WSHSY and CDR2 is SAAADI. The CDR3 totals 14 residues. V shed 4 bases and J shed 7 bases, with 14 bases lying between them. The CDR3 is CASSVGGRGNEQFF. The CDR3 DNA sequence: TGCGCCAGCAGTGTGGGTGGGAGAGGAAATGAGCAGTTCTTC.

CDR3 coding DNA: TGCAGTGCGGGGGAGGAGGCCGACTCTGGGGCCAACGTCCTGACTTTC. The encoded protein is CSAGEEADSGANVLTF. The chain joins TRBV20-1 to TRBJ2-6, with a possible D match to TRBD2 (6 bases). Trimming stripped 6 bases from V and 0 bases from J, with 15 bases between. The CDR3 has 16 residues. Germline CDR1 reads DFQATT; CDR2 reads SNEGSKA (reference sequence).

Many counts were recorded for this clonotype. The J gene is TRBJ2-5, the V gene TRBV5-5, with TRBD2 as a possible D gene (6 bases). The CDR3 is made up of 15 amino acids. Trimming removed 4 bases from V and 5 bases from J, with 18 bases in between. Germline CDR1 and CDR2: SGHKS and YYEKEE (reference sequence). The CDR3 region has the DNA TGTGCCAGCAGCCCGGGAGCGGGCCCGAGGGAGACCCAGTACTTC. This translates into CASSPGAGPRETQYF.

This clonotype was seen a handful of times. This sequence may be a read error, since a much larger clone differs from it by one base. The chain links TRBV30 to TRBJ1-1; D not certain. Deletions cut 6 bases from V and 4 bases from J, with 12 bases between. The CDR3 spans 12 residues. Germline V gene sequence: CDR1 GTSNPN, CDR2 SVGIG (reference sequence). DNA for the CDR3: TGTGCCTGTGGAAAGATGAGCACTGAAGCTTTCTTT. The encoded protein is CACGKMSTEAFF.

This clonotype came up a few times. The J gene is TRBJ2-1, the V gene TRBV5-6, with TRBD2 matching 7 bases. The CDR3 is 17 amino acids. The trim removed 3 bases at V and 0 bases at J, leaving 9 bases unmatched. The germline CDR1 and CDR2 sequences are SGHDT and YYEEEE. CDR3 residues: CASSWGTNPYSYNEQFF. The CDR3 region has the DNA TGTGCCAGCAGCTGGGGGACTAACCCCTACTCCTACAATGAGCAGTTCTTC.

The chain uses TRBV7-3 and TRBJ2-3; no clear D gene. Trimming stripped 2 bases from V and 6 bases from J, with 12 bases between. Germline V gene sequence: CDR1 SGHTA, CDR2 FQGTGA. The CDR3 is made up of 14 amino acids. DNA for the CDR3: TGTGCCAGCAGCTTATCTTCGACGAGCGATACGCAGTATTTT. It codes for CASSLSSTSDTQYF.

The V gene is TRBV5-1, the J gene TRBJ2-3, with 7 nucleotides matching TRBD2. The germline CDR1 and CDR2 sequences are SGHRS and YFSETQ. CDR3 length equals 16 residues. Losses at the gene ends were 5 bases for V and 3 bases for J; bases not matched to a gene: 12. CDR3 in amino acids: CASSPQTGRLTDTQYF. CDR3 DNA sequence: TGCGCCAGCAGTCCCCAAACCGGGAGGTTGACAGATACGCAGTATTTT.

This rearrangement joins TRBV28 to TRBJ1-6; D gene uncertain. This CDR3 is 14 amino acids long. Between the trimmed V and J ends, which lost 2 bases and 6 bases, there was a span of 8 bases. In germline, CDR1 is MDHEN, CDR2 SYDVKM. In DNA form, the CDR3 reads TGTGCCAGCAGTTTAAACCAGCTTAATTCACCCCTCCACTTT. Residues: CASSLNQLNSPLHF.

Judged by abundance, this clonotype is medium-sized. V gene TRBV27 combines with J gene TRBJ1-1; 7 nucleotides match TRBD1. The CDR3 contains 14 residues. J was trimmed by 4 bases and V by 2 bases; bases with no gene match: 4. CDR1 and CDR2 (germline): MNHEY, SMNVEV (reference sequence). CDR3 in DNA: TGTGCCAGCAGTTTACAGGGGGATGGCACTGAAGCTTTCTTT. Protein product: CASSLQGDGTEAFF.

The J gene is TRBJ2-2, the V gene TRBV24-1, with 9 positions matching TRBD1. The CDR3 runs to 17 residues. V was pared by 4 bases and J by 1 base, with 6 bases of the junction left unmatched. Per the germline V gene, CDR1 is KGHDR and CDR2 is SFDVKD. DNA of the CDR3: TGTGCCACCAGTGAGCACGGGACAGGGCTGAACACCGGGGAGCTGTTTTTT. This sequence encodes CATSEHGTGLNTGELFF.

There are many counts of this clonotype. The V and J genes are TRBV3-1 and TRBJ2-2, with 7 nucleotides matching TRBD2. Germline V CDR1 and CDR2: LGHDT, YNNKEL (reference sequence). J was trimmed by 1 base and V by 2 bases; bases with no gene match: 4. The CDR3 has 16 residues. In DNA, the CDR3 is TGTGCCAGCAGCCAATTATTAGCGGGGAACACCGGGGAGCTGTTTTTT. Translated, it gives CASSQLLAGNTGELFF.

This clonotype occurred a few times. V is TRBV7-9 and J is TRBJ1-2, with no clear D. Per germline, CDR1 SEHNR and CDR2 FQNEAQ (reference sequence). This CDR3 has 14 residues. Deletions cut 6 bases from V and 4 bases from J, with 15 bases between. CDR3 nucleotide sequence: TGTGCCAGCAGAATCTCAGACTTCGGCTATGGCTACACCTTC. Translated, it gives CASRISDFGYGYTF.

In its sample, this clonotype was seen a few times. The rearrangement links TRBV9 to TRBJ1-2; D gene ambiguous. The CDR3 loop spans 13 amino acids. Trimming pared 3 bases from V and 8 bases from J, leaving 14 bases between. Germline lookup yields CDR1 SGDLS and CDR2 YYNGEE. The CDR3 is CASSEPSARGYTF. The DNA for the CDR3 is TGTGCCAGCAGCGAGCCATCGGCTAGGGGCTACACCTTC.

This clonotype was observed many times. The rearrangement links TRBV20-1 to TRBJ2-5; 11 nucleotides align to TRBD2. The CDR3 sequence is 13 residues long. Per germline, CDR1 DFQATT and CDR2 SNEGSKA (reference sequence). The J segment lost 5 bases and the V segment lost 5 bases, leaving 4 bases of the junction unmatched. CDR3 DNA: TGCAGTGCTTCTAGCGGGAGGTGGGAGACCCAGTACTTC. Protein: CSASSGRWETQYF.

This chain joins TRBV7-6 and TRBJ2-7; 10 nucleotides agree with TRBD2. This CDR3 has 17 residues. Trimming removed 1 base from V and 6 bases from J; junction bases left unmatched: 12. Germline loops: CDR1 SGHVS, CDR2 FNYEAQ. The CDR3 sequence is CASSLEPSGRAGGEQYF. The CDR3 nucleotides read TGTGCCAGCAGCTTAGAACCGAGCGGGAGGGCCGGTGGCGAGCAGTACTTC.

A remark on this clonotype: This clone may be a read error of a much larger clone one base away. V gene TRBV11-2 combines with J gene TRBJ2-5; D remains ambiguous. The CDR3 has 14 residues. Germline V gene sequence: CDR1 SGHAT, CDR2 FQNNGV. CDR3 bases: TGTGCCAGCAGCTTAGGGTCAGTACAAGAGACCCAGGACTTC. Its protein is CASSLGSVQETQDF. Full variable domain (rest looked up from reference TRBV11-2 and TRBJ2-5): EAGVAQSPRYKIIEKRQSVAFWCNPISGHATLYWYQQILGQGPKLLIQFQNNGVVDDSQLPKDRFSAERLKGVDSTLKIQPAKLEDSAVYLCASSLGSVQETQDFGPGTRLLVL.

This clonotype was detected many times. V is TRBV6-1 and J is TRBJ2-2; D gene uncertain. Germline V CDR1 and CDR2: MNHNS, SASEGT. This CDR3 has 14 amino acids. Trimming took off 5 bases at V and 6 bases at J, with 13 bases between the two ends. Here the CDR3 reads CASSPVHEAGELFF. CDR3 in DNA: TGTGCCAGCAGTCCCGTACATGAGGCCGGGGAGCTGTTTTTT.

The gene calls are TRBV29-1 and TRBJ2-1; the D call may be TRBD1 or TRBD2 (5 bases each). The V and J ends lost 6 bases and 10 bases respectively, with 19 bases between them. CDR1 is SQVTM and CDR2 is ANQGSEA in the germline V gene. CDR3 length equals 13 residues. As DNA, the CDR3 is TGCAGCGTCGCTGGGACGGACCCAAAGGAGCAGTTCTTC. This gives the protein CSVAGTDPKEQFF.

To note about this clonotype: Possible read error: a much larger clone is one base away. V gene TRBV10-3 combines with J gene TRBJ1-4; a weak D match, TRBD1 (6 bases). Germline assignment: CDR1 ENHRY and CDR2 SYGVKD. V dropped 3 bases and J dropped 1 base, with 21 bases sitting between them. The CDR3 is 19 amino acids. As DNA, the CDR3 is TGTGCCATCAGTGAAACCCCGCTAGGGGGTACGGGAACTAATGAAAAACTGTTTTTT. It translates to CAISETPLGGTGTNEKLFF.